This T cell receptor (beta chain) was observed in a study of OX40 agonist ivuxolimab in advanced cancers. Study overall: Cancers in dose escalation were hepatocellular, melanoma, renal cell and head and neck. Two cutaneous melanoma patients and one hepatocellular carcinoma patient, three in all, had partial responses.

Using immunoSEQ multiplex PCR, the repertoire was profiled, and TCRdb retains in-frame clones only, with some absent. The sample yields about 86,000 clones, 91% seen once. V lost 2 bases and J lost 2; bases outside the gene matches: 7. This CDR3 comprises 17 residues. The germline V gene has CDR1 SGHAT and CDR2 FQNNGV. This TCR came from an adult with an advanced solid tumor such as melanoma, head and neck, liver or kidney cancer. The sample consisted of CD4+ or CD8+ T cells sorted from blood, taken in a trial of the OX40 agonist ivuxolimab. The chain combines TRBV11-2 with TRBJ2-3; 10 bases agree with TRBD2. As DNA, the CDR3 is TGTGCCAGCAGCTTAATCCGGACTAGCGGATCCACAGATACGCAGTATTTT. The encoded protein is CASSLIRTSGSTDTQYF.